Listed below are T cell receptor beta chains from one sample, sequenced in a study of cytomegalovirus exposure and HLA in healthy donors. Assay used: immunoSEQ multiplex PCR; TCRdb lists only in-frame clones, some missing. The top ten clones hold about 3.8% of a sample with fewer than 200,000 clones, 77% of them seen once. The sample comprised PBMCs. The receptors stem from a man aged 25 to 40 in good health and CMV-seropositive. The CDR3 runs from the conserved cysteine through the conserved F or W. The D gene is left open where the match is weak. Clone size is given for some rows only: seen once, a few or many times, or a class if the clone is expanded.

clone_size: once; d_call: .; j_call: TRBJ2-3; v_call: TRBV27; cdr3_nt: TGTGCCAGCAGTTTATTGTCTGGCACAGATACGCAGTATTTT; cdr3_aa: CASSLLSGTDTQYF
clone_size: once; d_call: .; j_call: TRBJ1-4; v_call: TRBV4-1; cdr3_nt: TGCGCCAGCAGCCACATGACAAACCCGGGGGAAAAACTGTTTTTT; cdr3_aa: CASSHMTNPGEKLFF
clone_size: few; d_call: TRBD1; j_call: TRBJ1-1; v_call: TRBV5-6; cdr3_nt: TGTGCCAGCAGCTTGGGACAGGGTGACGCTTTCTTT; cdr3_aa: CASSLGQGDAFF
clone_size: .; d_call: .; j_call: TRBJ2-5; v_call: TRBV30; cdr3_nt: TGTGCCTGTTGGGGGGTCGAGACCCAGTACTTC; cdr3_aa: CACWGVETQYF
clone_size: .; d_call: TRBD2; j_call: TRBJ2-1; v_call: TRBV5-6; cdr3_nt: TGTGCCAGCAGCACCGGGACTAGCGGGGGGAATTTCTTC; cdr3_aa: CASSTGTSGGNFF
clone_size: .; d_call: .; j_call: TRBJ2-7; v_call: TRBV28; cdr3_nt: TGTGCCAGCAGTTTATTGAGGGTCACGCGGATTTCCTACGAGCAGTACTTC; cdr3_aa: CASSLLRVTRISYEQYF
clone_size: .; d_call: .; j_call: TRBJ2-1; v_call: TRBV6-5; cdr3_nt: TGTGCCAGCAGTTATGGGCCTCTGCGGGTAGATGAGCAGTTCTTC; cdr3_aa: CASSYGPLRVDEQFF
clone_size: .; d_call: TRBD1; j_call: TRBJ2-1; v_call: TRBV5-8; cdr3_nt: TGTGCCAGCAACCTCGACAGGGGTGGTGAGCAGTTCTTC; cdr3_aa: CASNLDRGGEQFF
clone_size: .; d_call: .; j_call: TRBJ1-2; v_call: TRBV7-2; cdr3_nt: TGTGCCAGCAGTACCGGACCCCTGGAGGTTGGCTATGGCTACACCTTC; cdr3_aa: CASSTGPLEVGYGYTF
clone_size: .; d_call: .; j_call: TRBJ2-1; v_call: TRBV6-1; cdr3_nt: TGTGCCAGCAACCTCGGGGGTAGCTCCTACAATGAGCAGTTCTTC; cdr3_aa: CASNLGGSSYNEQFF
clone_size: .; d_call: TRBD1; j_call: TRBJ1-6; v_call: TRBV4-1; cdr3_nt: TGCGCCAGCAGCCAAGATCAGGACAGGGTGGAATTGAATTCACCCCTCCACTTT; cdr3_aa: CASSQDQDRVELNSPLHF
clone_size: .; d_call: TRBD1; j_call: TRBJ2-7; v_call: TRBV5-1; cdr3_nt: TGCGCCAGCAGCTTGGGTGGACAGGAGTGGTCCTACGAGCAGTACTTC; cdr3_aa: CASSLGGQEWSYEQYF
clone_size: once; d_call: .; j_call: TRBJ1-2; v_call: TRBV19; cdr3_nt: TGTGCCAGTAGTATAGCCAGGTTTAACTATGGCTACACCTTC; cdr3_aa: CASSIARFNYGYTF
clone_size: .; d_call: .; j_call: TRBJ1-2; v_call: TRBV2; cdr3_nt: TGTGCCAGCAGTGCCAGACAGTCCGACTATGGCTACACCTTC; cdr3_aa: CASSARQSDYGYTF
clone_size: .; d_call: .; j_call: TRBJ2-2; v_call: TRBV2; cdr3_nt: TGTGCCAGCATTGCGACACGCAACACCGGGGAGCTGTTTTTT; cdr3_aa: CASIATRNTGELFF
clone_size: .; d_call: .; j_call: TRBJ1-2; v_call: TRBV30; cdr3_nt: TGTGCCTGGAGTGTAGTTGGCAACTATGGCTACACCTTC; cdr3_aa: CAWSVVGNYGYTF
clone_size: few; d_call: TRBD1; j_call: TRBJ2-7; v_call: TRBV10-3; cdr3_nt: TGTGCCATCAGTGAACAGGGGAGCGCCTACGAGCAGTACTTC; cdr3_aa: CAISEQGSAYEQYF
clone_size: few; d_call: TRBD2; j_call: TRBJ2-1; v_call: TRBV27; cdr3_nt: TGTGCCAGCAGTCCAACGTCTAGCGGAGGGTTGCAGTTCTTC; cdr3_aa: CASSPTSSGGLQFF
clone_size: .; d_call: .; j_call: TRBJ2-7; v_call: TRBV7-9; cdr3_nt: TGTGCCAGCAGCCAGCTTTCAGGGTGGGGCTCCTACGAGCAGTACTTC; cdr3_aa: CASSQLSGWGSYEQYF
clone_size: .; d_call: .; j_call: TRBJ2-7; v_call: TRBV28; cdr3_nt: TGTGCCAGCAGTCTGAGGGGGAACTACGAGCAGTACTTC; cdr3_aa: CASSLRGNYEQYF
clone_size: .; d_call: TRBD1; j_call: TRBJ1-5; v_call: TRBV2; cdr3_nt: TGTGCCAGCAGTTTTGGGACAGCCGCCCAGCCCCAGCATTTT; cdr3_aa: CASSFGTAAQPQHF
clone_size: few; d_call: TRBD1; j_call: TRBJ1-1; v_call: TRBV11-2; cdr3_nt: TGTGCCAGCGCTACCGGGACAGGGGTGACTGAAGCTTTCTTT; cdr3_aa: CASATGTGVTEAFF
clone_size: few; d_call: TRBD2; j_call: TRBJ2-1; v_call: TRBV2; cdr3_nt: TGTGCCAGCACCGATAGCGGGGGGTGGTCGCAGTTCTTC; cdr3_aa: CASTDSGGWSQFF
clone_size: .; d_call: .; j_call: TRBJ1-1; v_call: TRBV19; cdr3_nt: TGTGCCAGTAGTATAAGTCTAATGAACACTGAAGCTTTCTTT; cdr3_aa: CASSISLMNTEAFF
clone_size: few; d_call: .; j_call: TRBJ1-1; v_call: TRBV6-5; cdr3_nt: TGTGCCAGCAGTTATGGGGGCATGAACACTGAAGCTTTCTTT; cdr3_aa: CASSYGGMNTEAFF
clone_size: .; d_call: .; j_call: TRBJ1-1; v_call: TRBV23-1; cdr3_nt: TGCGCCAGCAGTCAATGGCTGGGTACTAAAGCTTTCTTT; cdr3_aa: CASSQWLGTKAFF
clone_size: .; d_call: .; j_call: TRBJ2-3; v_call: TRBV11-2; cdr3_nt: TGTGCCAGCAGCTTATCAGGCGCCACAGATACGCAGTATTTT; cdr3_aa: CASSLSGATDTQYF
clone_size: .; d_call: .; j_call: TRBJ1-1; v_call: TRBV4-3; cdr3_nt: TGCGCCAGCAGCCAAGTACAGCAGAACACTGAAGCTTTCTTT; cdr3_aa: CASSQVQQNTEAFF
clone_size: .; d_call: TRBD2; j_call: TRBJ2-3; v_call: TRBV4-1; cdr3_nt: TGCGCCAGCAGCCAAGTCGGGGGGGCTGTAGATACGCAGTATTTT; cdr3_aa: CASSQVGGAVDTQYF
clone_size: .; d_call: .; j_call: TRBJ2-3; v_call: TRBV5-4; cdr3_nt: TGTGCCAGCAGCTTGGCGCAGGGTAGCACAGATACGCAGTATTTT; cdr3_aa: CASSLAQGSTDTQYF
clone_size: .; d_call: .; j_call: TRBJ1-4; v_call: TRBV6-5; cdr3_nt: TGTGCCAGCAGCAAATATGACAGGAGAGGAGAAAAACTGTTTTTT; cdr3_aa: CASSKYDRRGEKLFF
clone_size: .; d_call: .; j_call: TRBJ1-6; v_call: TRBV28; cdr3_nt: TGTGCCAGCAGTTTCGGTCCGGGATTAAAACCCCTCCACTTT; cdr3_aa: CASSFGPGLKPLHF
clone_size: .; d_call: TRBD1; j_call: TRBJ2-7; v_call: TRBV11-3; cdr3_nt: TGTGCCAGCAGCTTAGAGGGACAGGCCAAAAACTCCTACGAGCAGTACTTC; cdr3_aa: CASSLEGQAKNSYEQYF
clone_size: once; d_call: .; j_call: TRBJ2-7; v_call: TRBV11-2; cdr3_nt: TGTGCCAGCAGCTTAGGATCGGGTCCCTACGAGCAGTACTTC; cdr3_aa: CASSLGSGPYEQYF
clone_size: .; d_call: TRBD1; j_call: TRBJ1-2; v_call: TRBV29-1; cdr3_nt: TGCAGCGTTGAGGGCAGGGGGCAAGCTAACTATGGCTACACCTTC; cdr3_aa: CSVEGRGQANYGYTF
clone_size: .; d_call: .; j_call: TRBJ2-7; v_call: TRBV4-1; cdr3_nt: TGCGCCAGCCGTTCGGGGTCCGACTCCTACGAGCAGTACTTC; cdr3_aa: CASRSGSDSYEQYF
clone_size: .; d_call: TRBD1; j_call: TRBJ1-6; v_call: TRBV14; cdr3_nt: TGTGCCAGCAGCCCCGGGGGATGGACAGGGGTTTTTTCACCCCTCCACTTT; cdr3_aa: CASSPGGWTGVFSPLHF
clone_size: .; d_call: TRBD1; j_call: TRBJ1-5; v_call: TRBV6-6; cdr3_nt: TGTGCCAGCAGTCACCGGAGGGACAGGAATCAGCCCCAGCATTTT; cdr3_aa: CASSHRRDRNQPQHF
clone_size: .; d_call: .; j_call: TRBJ2-2; v_call: TRBV7-7; cdr3_nt: TGTGCCAGCAGCTTAAGGTTAACGGACTTGAACACCGGGGAGCTGTTTTTT; cdr3_aa: CASSLRLTDLNTGELFF
clone_size: .; d_call: .; j_call: TRBJ1-5; v_call: TRBV5-1; cdr3_nt: TGCGCCAGAGACCCCTGCGGTTTT; cdr3_aa: CARDPCGF
clone_size: once; d_call: TRBD1; j_call: TRBJ1-1; v_call: TRBV9; cdr3_nt: TGTGCCAGCAGCGTAGCTTCCGACAGGGTGAACACTGAAGCTTTCTTT; cdr3_aa: CASSVASDRVNTEAFF
clone_size: .; d_call: .; j_call: TRBJ2-7; v_call: TRBV5-6; cdr3_nt: TGTGCCAGCAGCAGTACAGGCTACGAGCAGTACTTC; cdr3_aa: CASSSTGYEQYF
clone_size: .; d_call: .; j_call: TRBJ2-7; v_call: TRBV30; cdr3_nt: TGTGCCTGGAGTATCTCTGGACAGTCAATCTTC; cdr3_aa: CAWSISGQSIF
clone_size: .; d_call: TRBD2; j_call: TRBJ2-5; v_call: TRBV9; cdr3_nt: TGTGCCAGCAGCGTGTCTAGCGGGGGGGAGACCCAGTACTTC; cdr3_aa: CASSVSSGGETQYF
clone_size: once; d_call: TRBD1; j_call: TRBJ1-2; v_call: TRBV25-1; cdr3_nt: TGTGCCAGCAGTGACTACCGGGACAGGGAGGGCTACACCTTC; cdr3_aa: CASSDYRDREGYTF